The clone carrying this TCR beta chain was detected many times. The antigen is undetermined. A TCRbeta library incorporating unique molecular identifiers was prepared. From the PCR reads, TCRdb called clonotypes with MiXCR, one entry per CDR3 protein. Seen here are some 550,000 distinct CDR3 sequences, 23% observed once, and the top ten hold around 14%. This sample is part of a study of T-cell reconstitution after alpha-beta-depleted transplantation in children. Study-wide results and caveats: T cells produced anew were the main source of T-cell counts and diversity one year after transplant. Roughly two months post-transplant, alpha-beta T cells reportedly originated from several hundred graft clones that had expanded.

V was pared by 0 bases and J by 9 bases, with 6 bases between. Germline CDR1 and CDR2: DFQATT and SNEGSKA (reference sequence). The CDR3 has 11 amino acids. This TCR derives from a boy younger than two who had a stem cell transplant for acute myeloid leukemia, so the T cells may come from the graft donor. The chain joins TRBV20-1 to TRBJ2-1; no reliable D call. The specimen comprised PBMCs, mostly from graft donor cells, sampled 360 days after TCRalphabeta/CD19-depleted stem cell transplant. The CDR3 protein is CSARDEGEQFF. The CDR3 DNA follows: TGCAGTGCTAGAGATGAAGGTGAGCAGTTCTTC.